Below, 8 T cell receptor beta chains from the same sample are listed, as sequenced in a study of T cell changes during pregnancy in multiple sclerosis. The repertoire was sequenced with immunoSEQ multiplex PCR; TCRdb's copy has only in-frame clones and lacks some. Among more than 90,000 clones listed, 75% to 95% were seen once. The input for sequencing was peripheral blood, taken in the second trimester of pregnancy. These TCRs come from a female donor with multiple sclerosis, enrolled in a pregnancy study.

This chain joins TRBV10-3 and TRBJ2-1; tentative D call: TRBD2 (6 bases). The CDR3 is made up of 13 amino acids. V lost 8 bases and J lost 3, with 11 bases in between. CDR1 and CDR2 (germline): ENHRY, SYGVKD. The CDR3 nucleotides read TGTGCCATCGGGACTTTACTCTACAATGAGCAGTTCTTC. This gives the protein CAIGTLLYNEQFF.

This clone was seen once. CDR3 coding DNA: TGTGCCAGCAGCCTCTCGACAGGGGGAGGTAATCAGCCCCAGCATTTT. It encodes CASSLSTGGGNQPQHF. This rearrangement joins TRBV5-6 to TRBJ1-5; TRBD1 agrees at 9 bases. The CDR3 has 16 residues. Germline V gene lookup returns CDR1 SGHDT and CDR2 YYEEEE. J lost 4 bases, V lost 4 bases, and 9 bases had no gene match.

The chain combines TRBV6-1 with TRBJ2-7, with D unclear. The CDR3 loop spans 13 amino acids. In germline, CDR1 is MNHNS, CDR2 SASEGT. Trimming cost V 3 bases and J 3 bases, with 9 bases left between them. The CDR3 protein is CASSDASYYEQYF. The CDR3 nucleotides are TGTGCCAGCAGTGACGCCAGTTACTACGAGCAGTACTTC.

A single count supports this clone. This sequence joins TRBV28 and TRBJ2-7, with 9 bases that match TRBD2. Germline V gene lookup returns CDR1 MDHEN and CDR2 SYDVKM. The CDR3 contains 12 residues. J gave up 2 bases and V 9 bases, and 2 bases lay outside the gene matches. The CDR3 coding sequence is TGTGCCAGTAGCGGGAGCCCCTACGAGCAGTACTTC. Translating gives CASSGSPYEQYF.

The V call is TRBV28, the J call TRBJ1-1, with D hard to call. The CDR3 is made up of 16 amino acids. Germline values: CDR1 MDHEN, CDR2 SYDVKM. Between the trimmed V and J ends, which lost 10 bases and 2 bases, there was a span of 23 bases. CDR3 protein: CATFPSERIINTEAFF. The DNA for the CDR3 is TGTGCCACCTTCCCCAGCGAACGCATTATAAACACTGAAGCTTTCTTT.

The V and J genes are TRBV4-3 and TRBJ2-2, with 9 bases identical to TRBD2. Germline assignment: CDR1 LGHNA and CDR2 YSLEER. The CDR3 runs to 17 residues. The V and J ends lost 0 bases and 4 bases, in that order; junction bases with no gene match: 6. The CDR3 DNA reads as TGCGCCAGCAGCCAAGAAAGACTAGCGGTGATCACCGGGGAGCTGTTTTTT. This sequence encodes CASSQERLAVITGELFF.

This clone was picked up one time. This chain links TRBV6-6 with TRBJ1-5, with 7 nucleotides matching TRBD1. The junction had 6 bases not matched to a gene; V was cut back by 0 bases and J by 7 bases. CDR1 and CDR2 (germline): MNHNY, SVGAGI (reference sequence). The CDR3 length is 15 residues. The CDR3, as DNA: TGTGCCAGCAGTTACTCGGGACAGCTCGGGCAGCCCCAGCATTTT. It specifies CASSYSGQLGQPQHF.

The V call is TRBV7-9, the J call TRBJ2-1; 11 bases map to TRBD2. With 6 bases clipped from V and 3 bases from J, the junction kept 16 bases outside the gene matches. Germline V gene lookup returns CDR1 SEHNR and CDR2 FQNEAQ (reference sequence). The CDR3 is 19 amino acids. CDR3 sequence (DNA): TGTGCCAGCAGGCAAGCCGGGACTAGCGGCCAAAAAAACTACAATGAGCAGTTCTTC. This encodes CASRQAGTSGQKNYNEQFF.